Listed here are 20 T cell receptor beta chains from one sample, sequenced in a study of cytomegalovirus exposure and HLA in healthy donors. Repertoires were generated with immunoSEQ multiplex PCR, while TCRdb's copy carries only in-frame clones and drops some. The sample lists fewer than 90,000 clones, 90% to 96% occurring once. Sample: PBMCs. The receptors come from a man in his late teens or twenties in good health and CMV-seropositive.

The V gene is TRBV4-1, the J gene TRBJ2-3, with 8 bases fitting TRBD2. The CDR3 loop spans 16 amino acids. Germline CDR1 MGHRA, CDR2 YSYEKL. The V and J ends lost 1 base and 8 bases, in that order; junction bases with no gene match: 11. The CDR3 DNA sequence: TGCGCCAGCAGCCAAGCTCAGTCGGGGGGGTTGGGTACGCAGTATTTT. Translation: CASSQAQSGGLGTQYF.

The J gene is TRBJ2-2, the V gene TRBV5-1; possible D gene TRBD1, 6 bases. CDR1 is SGHRS and CDR2 is YFSETQ in the germline V gene. Trimming removed 5 bases from V and 2 bases from J, with 10 bases in between. The CDR3 has 14 amino acids. Written as DNA, the CDR3 is TGCGCCAGCAGGGGACAATCAAACACCGGGGAGCTGTTTTTT. The encoded protein is CASRGQSNTGELFF.

This chain uses TRBV18 with TRBJ2-7; D might be TRBD2 (6 bases). V was trimmed by 4 bases and J by 3 bases, leaving 7 bases between them. CDR3 size: 12 residues. CDR1 and CDR2 (germline): KGHSH, LQKENI. The CDR3: CASSLGGYEQYF. CDR3 DNA sequence: TGTGCCAGCTCACTCGGGGGCTACGAGCAGTACTTC.

This clone came up once. The chain is built from TRBV30 and TRBJ2-2, with TRBD2 matching 7 bases. Germline V gene sequence: CDR1 GTSNPN, CDR2 SVGIG (reference sequence). The CDR3 covers 13 residues. Losses at the gene ends were 8 bases for V and 2 bases for J; bases not matched to a gene: 5. The CDR3 coding sequence is TGTGCCGCGGGAGCGGGAAACACCGGGGAGCTGTTTTTT. Its translation is CAAGAGNTGELFF.

CDR3 amino acids: CASTYWGAGAGYEQYF. The CDR3 coding sequence is TGTGCCAGCACTTACTGGGGGGCGGGGGCCGGGTACGAGCAGTACTTC. This sequence joins TRBV5-6 and TRBJ2-7; D perhaps matches TRBD2 (7 bases). This CDR3 contains 16 residues. CDR1 is SGHDT and CDR2 is YYEEEE in the germline V gene. V was pared by 6 bases and J by 4 bases, with 23 bases between.

The chain employs TRBV19 and TRBJ2-5; the D gene is possibly TRBD2 (6 bases). The CDR3 contains 13 residues. V was clipped by 4 bases and J by 5 bases, with 11 bases between them. CDR1 is LNHDA, CDR2 SQIVND, per germline (reference sequence). In DNA, the CDR3 is TGTGCCAGTAGTAAATTGGGAGGCGAGACCCAGTACTTC. It encodes CASSKLGGETQYF.

This sequence joins TRBV15 and TRBJ1-2; perhaps TRBD1 as D (6 bases). Germline loops: CDR1 LNHNV, CDR2 YYDKDF (reference sequence). The CDR3 is 14 amino acids. V was trimmed by 8 bases and J by 4 bases, leaving 17 bases between them. The CDR3 sequence: CATDTGTIAYGYTF. CDR3 in DNA: TGTGCCACCGATACCGGGACAATCGCCTATGGCTACACCTTC.

The rearrangement links TRBV2 to TRBJ2-1; 10 bases agree with TRBD2. The CDR3 is 13 amino acids. V dropped 11 bases and J dropped 8; count of bases not matched to a gene: 9. The germline CDR1 and CDR2 sequences are SNHLY and FYNNEI. CDR3 coding DNA: TGTGCCGGGTCTAGCGGGAGTAGACATGAGCAGTTCTTC. This gives the protein CAGSSGSRHEQFF.

This chain connects TRBV7-2 to TRBJ1-1; D possibly corresponds to TRBD1 (5 bases). Germline V gene lookup returns CDR1 SGHTA and CDR2 FQGNSA. The CDR3 loop spans 14 amino acids. Trimming shortened V by 1 base and J by 6 bases, and 12 bases separated the two germline ends. CDR3: CASSLGLRGAEAFF. CDR3 DNA sequence: TGTGCCAGCAGCTTAGGTCTGCGGGGGGCTGAAGCTTTCTTT. Filled out from reference TRBV7-2 and TRBJ1-1, the complete variable domain reads GAGVSQSPSNKVTEKGKDVELRCDPISGHTALYWYRQSLGQGLEFLIYFQGNSAPDKSGLPSDRFSAERTGGSVSTLTIQRTQQEDSAVYLCASSLGLRGAEAFFGQGTRLTVV.

The chain couples TRBV4-2 to TRBJ2-5; 14 bases are a match to TRBD2. CDR3 length: 16 amino acids. The junction had 6 bases not matched to a gene; V was cut back by 4 bases and J by 5 bases. The germline V gene has CDR1 LGHNA and CDR2 YNFKEQ. CDR3 in amino acids: CASSPGTSGSPETQYF. The CDR3 bases are TGTGCCAGCAGCCCCGGGACTAGCGGGAGTCCGGAGACCCAGTACTTC.

The rearrangement uses TRBV7-2 and TRBJ2-7, with TRBD1 identical over 7 bases. The CDR3 spans 17 residues. The germline V gene encodes CDR1 SGHTA and CDR2 FQGNSA. V trimming: 5 bases; J trimming: 0 bases; junction bases outside the gene matches: 13. CDR3 sequence: CASSGRAGTVSSYEQYF. DNA for the CDR3: TGTGCCAGCAGCGGTAGGGCAGGGACAGTCAGCTCCTACGAGCAGTACTTC.

The rearrangement uses TRBV9 and TRBJ2-1; 10 bases align to TRBD1. Germline V gene sequence: CDR1 SGDLS, CDR2 YYNGEE. The CDR3 runs to 14 residues. The junction had 4 bases not matched to a gene; V was cut back by 2 bases and J by 8 bases. DNA for the CDR3: TGTGCCAGCAGCGTGGGACAGGGGTGGGATGAGCAGTTCTTC. Its translation is CASSVGQGWDEQFF.

This chain joins TRBV10-3 and TRBJ1-5; D not certain. Germline V gene lookup returns CDR1 ENHRY and CDR2 SYGVKD. V lost 10 bases to trimming and J lost 0 bases, with 13 bases between them. This CDR3 comprises 14 residues. The CDR3 DNA follows: TGTGCCAAAAACGAGGAGACTAGCAATCAGCCCCAGCATTTT. It codes for CAKNEETSNQPQHF.

The chain has TRBV25-1 and TRBJ2-3, with 11 bases that match TRBD1. The CDR3 is 17 residues long. In germline, CDR1 is MGHDK, CDR2 SYGVNS. Germline trimming cut 3 bases from V and 1 base from J; bases unmatched to any gene: 6. CDR3 loop: CASSDWTGGLGTDTQYF. The DNA for the CDR3 is TGTGCCAGCAGTGATTGGACAGGGGGCCTTGGCACAGATACGCAGTATTTT.

The chain links TRBV7-9 to TRBJ1-1; 11 bases agree with TRBD1. The CDR3 has 14 amino acids. V dropped 5 bases and J dropped 5; count of bases not matched to a gene: 4. The germline CDR1 and CDR2 sequences are SEHNR and FQNEAQ (reference sequence). CDR3 coding DNA: TGTGCCAGCAGCATAGGGGACAGGGGGACTGAAGCTTTCTTT. Translation gives CASSIGDRGTEAFF.

This chain links TRBV6-1 with TRBJ2-1, with 7 positions matching TRBD1. Germline CDR1 MNHNS, CDR2 SASEGT. Unmatched junction bases numbered 11, after V lost 9 bases and J lost 6 bases. The length of the CDR3 is 14 residues. In nucleotides, the CDR3 is TGTGCCAGTCTAACAGGGGATTTCGCCAATGAGCAGTTCTTC. Its translation: CASLTGDFANEQFF.

The chain couples TRBV7-9 to TRBJ2-2; weak D call: TRBD2 (6 bases). CDR3 size: 14 residues. Germline assignment: CDR1 SEHNR and CDR2 FQNEAQ (reference sequence). V gave up 1 base and J gave up 8 bases, with 11 bases separating them. CDR3 in DNA: TGTGCCAGCAGCTTAGGCGGGGTGACTGGGGAGCTGTTTTTT. Translated: CASSLGGVTGELFF. Supplemented by reference TRBV7-9 and TRBJ2-2, the full variable domain reads DTGVSQNPRHKITKRGQNVTFRCDPISEHNRLYWYRQTLGQGPEFLTYFQNEAQLEKSRLLSDRFSAERPKGSFSTLEIQRTEQGDSAMYLCASSLGGVTGELFFGEGSRLTVL.

This clone has a single count. The genes are TRBV18 and TRBJ1-5; TRBD1 might be the D (5 bases). CDR1 and CDR2 from the germline V gene are KGHSH and LQKENI. Trimming shortened V by 0 bases and J by 1 base, and 10 bases separated the two germline ends. The CDR3 consists of 16 residues. The CDR3: CASSPPGGGSNQPQHF. The CDR3 region has the DNA TGTGCCAGCTCACCACCGGGGGGAGGCAGCAATCAGCCCCAGCATTTT.

This clone was detected once. The genes are TRBV19 and TRBJ1-4; the D gene is possibly TRBD1 (5 bases). V was trimmed by 7 bases and J by 5 bases, leaving 20 bases between them. Germline V gene sequence: CDR1 LNHDA, CDR2 SQIVND (reference sequence). The CDR3 length is 16 residues. The CDR3 region is CASISTRRGDNEKLFF. CDR3 nucleotides: TGTGCCAGTATCTCTACCCGGCGGGGGGACAATGAAAAACTGTTTTTT. The full variable domain, completed using reference TRBV19 and TRBJ1-4, is DGGITQSPKYLFRKEGQNVTLSCEQNLNHDAMYWYRQDPGQGLRLIYYSQIVNDFQKGDIAEGYSVSREKKESFPLTVTSAQKNPTAFYLCASISTRRGDNEKLFFGSGTQLSVL.

This sequence joins TRBV6-5 and TRBJ1-4, with a possible D match to TRBD1 (6 bases). This CDR3 contains 15 residues. Germline values: CDR1 MNHEY, CDR2 SVGAGI. V lost 3 bases and J 7 bases, leaving 15 bases between the germline ends. The CDR3 loop is CASSYSWGPSEKLFF. CDR3 nucleotide sequence: TGTGCCAGCAGTTATAGTTGGGGGCCAAGTGAAAAACTGTTTTTT.